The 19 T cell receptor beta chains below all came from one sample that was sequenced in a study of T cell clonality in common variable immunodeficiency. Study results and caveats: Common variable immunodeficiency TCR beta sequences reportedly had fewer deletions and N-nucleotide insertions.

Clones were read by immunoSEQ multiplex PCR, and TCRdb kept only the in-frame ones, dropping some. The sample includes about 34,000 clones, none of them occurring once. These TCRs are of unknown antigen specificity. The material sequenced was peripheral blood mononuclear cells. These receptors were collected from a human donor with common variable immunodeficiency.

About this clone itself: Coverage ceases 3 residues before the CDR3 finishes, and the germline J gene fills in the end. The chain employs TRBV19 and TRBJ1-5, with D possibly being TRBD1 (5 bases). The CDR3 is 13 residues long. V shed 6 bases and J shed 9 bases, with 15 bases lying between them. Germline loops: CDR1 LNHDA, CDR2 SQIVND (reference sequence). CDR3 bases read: TGTGCCAGTAGGTTAATGCGGGGCGGGCCC. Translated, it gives CASRLMRGGP. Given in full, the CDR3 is CASRLMRGGPQHF.

The CDR3 spells CASSLSGGDSPLHF. The covered CDR3 bases are TGTGCCAGCAGCTTGTCAGGGGGCGATTCACCC. The V and J genes are TRBV13 and TRBJ1-6; the match to TRBD1 covers 8 bases. The read finishes 3 residues shy of the CDR3 end, and the germline J gene is used to complete it. The V gene end was trimmed by 3 bases and the J gene end by 8 bases; junction bases not matched to a gene: 3. This CDR3 is built from 14 residues. The germline V gene encodes CDR1 PRHDT and CDR2 FYEKMQ (reference sequence).

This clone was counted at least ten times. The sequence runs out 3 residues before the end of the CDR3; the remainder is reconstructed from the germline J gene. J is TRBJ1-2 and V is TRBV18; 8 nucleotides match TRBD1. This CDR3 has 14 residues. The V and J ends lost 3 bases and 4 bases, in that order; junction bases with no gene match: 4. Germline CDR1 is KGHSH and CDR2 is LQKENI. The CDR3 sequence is CASSPGQGLYGYTF. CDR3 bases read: TGTGCCAGCTCACCCGGACAGGGCCTCTATGGC.

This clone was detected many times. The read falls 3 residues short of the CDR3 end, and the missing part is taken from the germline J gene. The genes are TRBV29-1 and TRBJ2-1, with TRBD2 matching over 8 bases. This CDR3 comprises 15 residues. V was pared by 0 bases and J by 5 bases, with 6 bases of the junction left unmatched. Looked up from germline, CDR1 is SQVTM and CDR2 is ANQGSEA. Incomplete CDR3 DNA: TGCAGCGTTGAAGAACTAGCGGCTGCGGACAATGAG. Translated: CSVEELAAADNE. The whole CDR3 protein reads CSVEELAAADNEQFF.

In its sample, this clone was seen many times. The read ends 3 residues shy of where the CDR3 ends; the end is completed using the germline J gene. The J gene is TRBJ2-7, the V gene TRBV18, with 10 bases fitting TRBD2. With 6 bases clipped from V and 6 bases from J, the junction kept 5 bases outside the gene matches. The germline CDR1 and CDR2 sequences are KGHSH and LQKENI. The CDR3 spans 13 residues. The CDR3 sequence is CASSPGLASEQYF. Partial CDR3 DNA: TGTGCCAGCTCGCCGGGACTAGCGTCCGAG.

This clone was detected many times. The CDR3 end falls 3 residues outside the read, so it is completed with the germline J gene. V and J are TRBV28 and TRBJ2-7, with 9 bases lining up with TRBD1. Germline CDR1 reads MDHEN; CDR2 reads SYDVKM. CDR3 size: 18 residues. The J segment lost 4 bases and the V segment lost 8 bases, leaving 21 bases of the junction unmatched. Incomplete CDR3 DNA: TGTGCCAGCCAAACCCGGGGGGAGTGGACAGGGGATCCGTACGAG. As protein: CASQTRGEWTGDPYE. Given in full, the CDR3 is CASQTRGEWTGDPYEQYF. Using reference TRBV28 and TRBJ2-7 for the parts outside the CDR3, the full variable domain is DVKVTQSSRYLVKRTGEKVFLECVQDMDHENMFWYRQDPGLGLRLIYFSYDVKMKEKGDIPEGYSVSREKKERFSLILESASTNQTSMYLCASQTRGEWTGDPYEQYFGPGTRLTVT.

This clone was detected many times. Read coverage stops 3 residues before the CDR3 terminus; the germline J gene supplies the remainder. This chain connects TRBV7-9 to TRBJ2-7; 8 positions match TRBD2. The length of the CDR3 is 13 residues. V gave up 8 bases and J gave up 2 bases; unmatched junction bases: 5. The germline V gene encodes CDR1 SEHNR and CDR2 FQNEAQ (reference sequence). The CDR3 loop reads CASGLANTYEQYF. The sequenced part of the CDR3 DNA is TGTGCCAGCGGACTAGCAAATACCTACGAG.

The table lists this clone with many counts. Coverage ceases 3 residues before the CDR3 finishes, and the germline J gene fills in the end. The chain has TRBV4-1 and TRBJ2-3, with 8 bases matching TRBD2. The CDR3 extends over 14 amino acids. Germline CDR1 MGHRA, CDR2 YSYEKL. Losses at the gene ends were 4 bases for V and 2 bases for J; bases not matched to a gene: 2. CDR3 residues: CASSPLAVTDTQYF. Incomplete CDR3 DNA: TGCGCCAGCAGCCCACTAGCGGTCACAGATACG.

CDR3 DNA (partial): TGCGCCAGCAGCACGGACAGGGAAGGTTCACGGGGC. Translating gives CASSTDREGSRG. The complete CDR3 protein is CASSTDREGSRGYTF. The chain carries TRBV5-1 and TRBJ1-2; 8 bases match TRBD1. The CDR3 goes on 3 residues after the read ends, and that part is filled in from the germline J gene. Germline CDR1 reads SGHRS; CDR2 reads YFSETQ. There are 15 residues in the CDR3.

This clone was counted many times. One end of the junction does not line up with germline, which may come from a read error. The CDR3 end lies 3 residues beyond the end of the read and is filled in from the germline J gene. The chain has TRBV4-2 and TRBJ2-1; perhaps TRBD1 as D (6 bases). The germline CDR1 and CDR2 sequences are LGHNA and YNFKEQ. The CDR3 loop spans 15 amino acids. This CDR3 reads CASSQDRQVGNEQFF. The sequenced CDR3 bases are TGCGCCAGCAGCCAAGATCGACAGGTGGGCAATGAG.

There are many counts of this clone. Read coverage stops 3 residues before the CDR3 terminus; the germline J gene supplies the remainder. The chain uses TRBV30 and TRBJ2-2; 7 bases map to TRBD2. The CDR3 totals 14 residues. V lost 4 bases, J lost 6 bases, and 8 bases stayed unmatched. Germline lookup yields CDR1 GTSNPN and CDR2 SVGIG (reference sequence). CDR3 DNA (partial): TGTGCCTGGACGGCGGGAGTAGGGCCCGGGGAG. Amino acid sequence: CAWTAGVGPGE. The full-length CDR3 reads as CAWTAGVGPGELFF.

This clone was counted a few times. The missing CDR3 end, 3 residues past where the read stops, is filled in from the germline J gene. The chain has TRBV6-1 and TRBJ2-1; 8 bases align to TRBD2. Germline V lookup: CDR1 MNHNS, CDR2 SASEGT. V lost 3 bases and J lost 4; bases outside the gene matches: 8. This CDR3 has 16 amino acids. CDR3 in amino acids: CASSEAKRERYNEQFF. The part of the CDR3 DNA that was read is TGTGCCAGCAGTGAGGCCAAGCGGGAGAGATACAATGAG.

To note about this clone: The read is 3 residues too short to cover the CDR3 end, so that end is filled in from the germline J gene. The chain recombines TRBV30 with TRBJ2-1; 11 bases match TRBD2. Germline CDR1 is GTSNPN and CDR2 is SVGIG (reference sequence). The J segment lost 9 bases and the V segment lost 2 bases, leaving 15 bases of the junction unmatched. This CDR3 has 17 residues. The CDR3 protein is CAWSRSWTSGHQGEQFF. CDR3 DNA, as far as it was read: TGTGCCTGGAGTCGATCGTGGACTAGCGGGCACCAGGGTGAG.

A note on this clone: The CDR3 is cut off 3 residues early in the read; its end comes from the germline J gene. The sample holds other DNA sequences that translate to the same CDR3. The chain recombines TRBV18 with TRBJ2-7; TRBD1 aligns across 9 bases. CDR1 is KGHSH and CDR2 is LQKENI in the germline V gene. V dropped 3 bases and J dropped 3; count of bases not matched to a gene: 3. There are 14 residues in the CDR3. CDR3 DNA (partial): TGTGCCAGCTCACCCGGGACAGGGAACTACGAG. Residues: CASSPGTGNYE. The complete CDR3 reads CASSPGTGNYEQYF. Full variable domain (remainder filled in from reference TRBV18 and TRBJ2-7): NAGVMQNPRHLVRRRGQEARLRCSPMKGHSHVYWYRQLPEEGLKFMVYLQKENIIDESGMPKERFSAEFPKEGPSILRIQQVVRGDSAAYFCASSPGTGNYEQYFGPGTRLTVT.

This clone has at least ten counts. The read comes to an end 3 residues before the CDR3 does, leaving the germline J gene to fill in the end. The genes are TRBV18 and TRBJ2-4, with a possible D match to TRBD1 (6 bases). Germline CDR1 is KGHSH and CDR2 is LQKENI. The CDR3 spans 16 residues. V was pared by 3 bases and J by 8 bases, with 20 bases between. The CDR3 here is CASSPASGTSTHIQYF. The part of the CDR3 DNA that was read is TGTGCCAGCTCACCGGCTTCCGGGACATCCACCCACATT.

The sequenced CDR3 bases are TGTGCCTGGAGTGTACGAGGGACTAATGAAAAA. The encoded protein is CAWSVRGTNEK. The complete CDR3 protein is CAWSVRGTNEKLFF. The chain carries TRBV30 and TRBJ1-4, with D uncertain. Read sequence stops 3 residues before the CDR3 end, and the germline J gene provides the missing end. The CDR3 runs 14 residues. Germline CDR1 reads GTSNPN; CDR2 reads SVGIG (reference sequence). The V gene lost 0 bases and the J gene lost 2 bases, with 7 bases spanning the gap. Combining the CDR3 with reference TRBV30 and TRBJ1-4 gives the whole variable domain SQTIHQWPATLVQPVGSPLSLECTVEGTSNPNLYWYRQAAGRGLQLLFYSVGIGQISSEVPQNLSASRPQDRQFILSSKKLLLSDSGFYLCAWSVRGTNEKLFFGSGTQLSVL.

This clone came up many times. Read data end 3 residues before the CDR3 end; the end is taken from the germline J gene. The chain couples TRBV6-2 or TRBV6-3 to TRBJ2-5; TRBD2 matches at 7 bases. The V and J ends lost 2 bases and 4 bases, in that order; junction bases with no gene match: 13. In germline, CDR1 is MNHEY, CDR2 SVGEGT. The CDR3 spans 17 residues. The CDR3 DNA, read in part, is TGTGCCAGCAGTTACCCTCCCTTTGCGGGAGAGGGAGAGACC. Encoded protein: CASSYPPFAGEGET. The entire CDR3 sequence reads CASSYPPFAGEGETQYF.

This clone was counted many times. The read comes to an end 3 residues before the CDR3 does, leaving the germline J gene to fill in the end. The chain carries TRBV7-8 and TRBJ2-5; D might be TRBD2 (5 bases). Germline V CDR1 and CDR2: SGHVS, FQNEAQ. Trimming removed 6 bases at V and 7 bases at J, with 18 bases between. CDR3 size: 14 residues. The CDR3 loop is CASSYTDGRGTQYF. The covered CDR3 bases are TGTGCCAGCAGTTACACCGACGGCCGGGGGACC.

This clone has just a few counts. The CDR3 here is CASSMRTGRTTRGSSYEQYF. The CDR3 DNA, read in part, is TGTGCCAGTAGTATGCGAACAGGGAGGACGACTCGAGGAAGCTCCTACGAG. The chain is built from TRBV19 and TRBJ2-7, with D perhaps matching TRBD1 or TRBD2 (6 bases each). From the germline J gene comes the end of the CDR3, since the read stops 3 residues before it. The CDR3 has 20 amino acids. Germline V gene lookup returns CDR1 LNHDA and CDR2 SQIVND (reference sequence). Trimming pared 3 bases from V and 0 bases from J, leaving 27 bases between.